This T cell receptor beta chain stems from a study of T cell changes during pregnancy in multiple sclerosis. Only in-frame clones appear in the TCRdb table, and some are missing; sequencing was by immunoSEQ multiplex PCR. The data hold more than 95,000 clones, with roughly nine tenths observed a single time. The junction had 7 bases not matched to a gene; V was cut back by 5 bases and J by 7 bases. This CDR3 is built from 14 residues. The starting material was peripheral blood, obtained after pregnancy. This chain uses TRBV6-7 with TRBJ2-1, with 8 bases fitting TRBD2. TRBV6-7 is recorded as an ORF, its role being uncertain. This clonotype was sampled from a female donor with multiple sclerosis, enrolled in a pregnancy study. The CDR3 here is CASSPGTRINEQFF. The CDR3 DNA sequence: TGTGCCAGCAGTCCCGGGACTAGAATTAATGAGCAGTTCTTC.